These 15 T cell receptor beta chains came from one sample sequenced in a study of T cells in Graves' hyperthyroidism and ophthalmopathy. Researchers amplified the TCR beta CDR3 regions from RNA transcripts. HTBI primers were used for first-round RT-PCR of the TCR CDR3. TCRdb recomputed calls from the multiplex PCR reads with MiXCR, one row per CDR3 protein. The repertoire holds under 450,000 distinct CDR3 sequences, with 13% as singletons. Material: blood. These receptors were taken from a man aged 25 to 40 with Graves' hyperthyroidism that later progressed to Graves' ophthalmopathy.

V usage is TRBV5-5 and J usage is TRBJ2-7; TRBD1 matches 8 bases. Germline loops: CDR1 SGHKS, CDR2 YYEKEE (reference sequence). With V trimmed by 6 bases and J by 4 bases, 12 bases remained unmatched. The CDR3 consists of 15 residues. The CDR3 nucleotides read TGTGCCAGCAACATAGGGACAGGCGGGATTTACGAGCAGTACTTC. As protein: CASNIGTGGIYEQYF.

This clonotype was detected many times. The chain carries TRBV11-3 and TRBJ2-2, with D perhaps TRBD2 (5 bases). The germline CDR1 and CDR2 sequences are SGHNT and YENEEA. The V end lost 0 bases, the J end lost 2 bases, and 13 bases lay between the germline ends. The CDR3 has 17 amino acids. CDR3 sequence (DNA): TGTGCCAGCAGCTTAGAACTAGGCCGGGTAAACACCGGGGAGCTGTTTTTT. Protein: CASSLELGRVNTGELFF. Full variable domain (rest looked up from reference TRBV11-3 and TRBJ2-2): EAGVVQSPRYKIIEKKQPVAFWCNPISGHNTLYWYLQNLGQGPELLIRYENEEAVDDSQLPKDRFSAERLKGVDSTLKIQPAELGDSAVYLCASSLELGRVNTGELFFGEGSRLTVL.

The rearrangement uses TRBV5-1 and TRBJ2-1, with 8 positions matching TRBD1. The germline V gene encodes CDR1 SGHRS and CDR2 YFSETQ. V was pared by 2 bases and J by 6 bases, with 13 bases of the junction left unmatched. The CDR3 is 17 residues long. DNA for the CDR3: TGCGCCAGCAGCTTTGTAACCAGACAGGGGAACTTCAATGAGCAGTTCTTC. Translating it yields CASSFVTRQGNFNEQFF.

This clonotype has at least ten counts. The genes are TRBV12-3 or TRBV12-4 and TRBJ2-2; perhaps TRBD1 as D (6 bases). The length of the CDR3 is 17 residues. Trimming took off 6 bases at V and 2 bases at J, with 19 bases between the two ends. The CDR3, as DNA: TGTGCCAGCAGGATGGACAGATCCCTAGATAACACCGGGGAGCTGTTTTTT. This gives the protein CASRMDRSLDNTGELFF.

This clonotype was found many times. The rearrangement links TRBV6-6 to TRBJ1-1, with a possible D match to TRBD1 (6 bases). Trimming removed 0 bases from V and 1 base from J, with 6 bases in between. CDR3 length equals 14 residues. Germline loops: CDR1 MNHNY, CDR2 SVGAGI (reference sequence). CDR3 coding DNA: TGTGCCAGCAGTTACTCCAGGGGGAACACTGAAGCTTTCTTT. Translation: CASSYSRGNTEAFF.

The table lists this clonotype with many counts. The CDR3 sequence is CASRRQGAEEQYF. The CDR3 DNA follows: TGTGCCAGCAGGCGACAGGGGGCAGAGGAGCAGTACTTC. This chain joins TRBV6-1 and TRBJ2-7; 10 nucleotides match TRBD1. V shed 6 bases and J 7 bases; nucleotides not matched to a gene: 6. The CDR3 runs 13 residues. Germline CDR1 reads MNHNS; CDR2 reads SASEGT.

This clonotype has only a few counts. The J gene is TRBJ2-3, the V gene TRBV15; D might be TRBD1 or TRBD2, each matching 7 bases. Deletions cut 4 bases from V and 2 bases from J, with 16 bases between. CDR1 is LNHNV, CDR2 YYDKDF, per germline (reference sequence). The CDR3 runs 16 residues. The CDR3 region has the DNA TGTGCCACCAGCATCTCCAGGGGGGGGACCACAGATACGCAGTATTTT. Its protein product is CATSISRGGTTDTQYF.

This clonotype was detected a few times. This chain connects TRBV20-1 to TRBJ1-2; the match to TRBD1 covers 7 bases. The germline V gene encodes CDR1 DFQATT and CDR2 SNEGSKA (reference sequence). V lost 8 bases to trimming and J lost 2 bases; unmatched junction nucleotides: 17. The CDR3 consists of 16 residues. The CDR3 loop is CSRGVRDRQLNYGYTF. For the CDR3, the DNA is TGCAGTAGAGGCGTCCGGGACAGACAATTAAACTATGGCTACACCTTC.

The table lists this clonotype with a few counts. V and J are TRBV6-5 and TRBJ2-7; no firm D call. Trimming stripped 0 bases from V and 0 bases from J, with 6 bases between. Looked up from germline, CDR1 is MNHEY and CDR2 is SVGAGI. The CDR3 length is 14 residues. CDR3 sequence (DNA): TGTGCCAGCAGTTACTCGCCAGTCTCCTACGAGCAGTACTTC. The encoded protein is CASSYSPVSYEQYF.

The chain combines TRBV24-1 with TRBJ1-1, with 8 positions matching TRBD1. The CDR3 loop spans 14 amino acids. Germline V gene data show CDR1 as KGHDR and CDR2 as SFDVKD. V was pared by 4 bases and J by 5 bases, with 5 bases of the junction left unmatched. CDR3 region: CATSEDRGGTEAFF. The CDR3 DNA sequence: TGTGCCACCAGTGAAGACAGGGGAGGAACTGAAGCTTTCTTT.

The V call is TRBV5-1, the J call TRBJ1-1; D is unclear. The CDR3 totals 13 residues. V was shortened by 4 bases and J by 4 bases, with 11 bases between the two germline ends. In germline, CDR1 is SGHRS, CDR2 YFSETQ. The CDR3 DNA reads TGCGCCAGCAGCCGGGTGGGGAGCACTGAAGCTTTCTTT. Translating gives CASSRVGSTEAFF.

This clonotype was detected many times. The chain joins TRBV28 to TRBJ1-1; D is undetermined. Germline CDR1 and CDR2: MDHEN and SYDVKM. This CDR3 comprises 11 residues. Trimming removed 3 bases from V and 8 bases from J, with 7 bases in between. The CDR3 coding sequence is TGTGCCAGCAGTTTTGATCAAGAAGCTTTCTTT. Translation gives CASSFDQEAFF. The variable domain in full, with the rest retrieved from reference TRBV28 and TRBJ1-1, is DVKVTQSSRYLVKRTGEKVFLECVQDMDHENMFWYRQDPGLGLRLIYFSYDVKMKEKGDIPEGYSVSREKKERFSLILESASTNQTSMYLCASSFDQEAFFGQGTRLTVV.

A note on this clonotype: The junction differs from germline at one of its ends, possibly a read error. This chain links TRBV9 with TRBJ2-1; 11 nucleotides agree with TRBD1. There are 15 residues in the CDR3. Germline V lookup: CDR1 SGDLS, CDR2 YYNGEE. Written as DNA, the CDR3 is TGTGCCAGCAGCGCCGGGACAGGGGGGATCAATGAGCGGTTCTTC. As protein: CASSAGTGGINERFF.

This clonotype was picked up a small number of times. The CDR3 DNA follows: TGTGCCAGCAGCCACCCCGGTGGGTCTAACTATGGCTACACCTTC. Its protein product is CASSHPGGSNYGYTF. The chain combines TRBV5-8 with TRBJ1-2, with D uncertain. V shed 4 bases and J shed 0 bases, with 13 bases lying between them. This CDR3 contains 15 residues. Germline CDR1 reads SGHTS; CDR2 reads YDEGEE.

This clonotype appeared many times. CDR3 protein: CASSFKFTGIRTDTQYF. For the CDR3, the DNA is TGTGCCAGCAGCTTTAAGTTTACAGGGATTCGCACAGATACGCAGTATTTT. The chain recombines TRBV13 with TRBJ2-3, with D maybe TRBD1 (6 bases). Germline assignment: CDR1 PRHDT and CDR2 FYEKMQ (reference sequence). The CDR3 has 17 amino acids. V lost 3 bases and J 1 base, leaving 17 bases between the germline ends.